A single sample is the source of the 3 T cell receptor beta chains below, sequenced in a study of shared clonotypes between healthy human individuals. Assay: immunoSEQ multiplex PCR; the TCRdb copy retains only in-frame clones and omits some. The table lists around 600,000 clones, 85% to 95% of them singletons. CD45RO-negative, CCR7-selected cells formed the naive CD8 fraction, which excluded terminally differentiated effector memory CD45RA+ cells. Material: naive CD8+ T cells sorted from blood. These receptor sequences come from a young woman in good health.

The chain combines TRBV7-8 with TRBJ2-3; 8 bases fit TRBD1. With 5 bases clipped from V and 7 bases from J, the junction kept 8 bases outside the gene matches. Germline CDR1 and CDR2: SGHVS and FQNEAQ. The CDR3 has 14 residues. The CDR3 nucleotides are TGTGCCAGCAGCCCAAGCGCAGGGGGCAATACGCAGTATTTT. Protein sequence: CASSPSAGGNTQYF.

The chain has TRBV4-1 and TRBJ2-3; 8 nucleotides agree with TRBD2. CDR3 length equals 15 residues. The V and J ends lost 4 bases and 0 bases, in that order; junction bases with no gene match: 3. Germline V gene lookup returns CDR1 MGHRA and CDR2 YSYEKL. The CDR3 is CASSPSGSSTDTQYF. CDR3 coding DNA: TGCGCCAGCAGCCCTAGCGGGTCTAGCACAGATACGCAGTATTTT.

CDR3 sequence (DNA): TGTGCCAGCAGTCCCCTGGGACTAGCGGGGCCGGGCAACACCGGGGAGCTGTTTTTT. Translating it yields CASSPLGLAGPGNTGELFF. The chain employs TRBV28 and TRBJ2-2; 13 nucleotides agree with TRBD2. Losses at the gene ends were 5 bases for V and 2 bases for J; bases not matched to a gene: 11. The CDR3 contains 19 residues. Germline-derived CDR1 and CDR2 are MDHEN and SYDVKM. Combining the CDR3 with reference TRBV28 and TRBJ2-2 gives the whole variable domain DVKVTQSSRYLVKRTGEKVFLECVQDMDHENMFWYRQDPGLGLRLIYFSYDVKMKEKGDIPEGYSVSREKKERFSLILESASTNQTSMYLCASSPLGLAGPGNTGELFFGEGSRLTVL.